A single TCR beta chain is shown here with its context. Germline V gene lookup returns CDR1 SGHAT and CDR2 FQNNGV. This CDR3 has 16 amino acids. The V gene end was trimmed by 5 bases and the J gene end by 4 bases; junction bases not matched to a gene: 12. The sample belongs to a study of OX40 agonist ivuxolimab in advanced cancers. Study in general: Males comprised approximately 81% of the group, whose mean age was approximately 62 years (range roughly 20 to 85). Checkpoint inhibitors had been given previously to 40% of patients.

Using immunoSEQ multiplex PCR, the repertoire was profiled, and TCRdb retains in-frame clones only, with some absent. Here the sample spans over 80,000 clones, 83% being singletons. The J gene is TRBJ1-2, the V gene TRBV11-2, with 8 bases fitting TRBD1. This receptor was taken from an adult with an advanced solid tumor such as melanoma, head and neck, liver or kidney cancer. The starting material was CD4+ or CD8+ T cells sorted from blood, obtained in a trial of the OX40 agonist ivuxolimab. The CDR3, as DNA: TGTGCCAGCAGCCCTGACGGGACAGGCCCCGGCTATGGCTACACCTTC. It codes for CASSPDGTGPGYGYTF.